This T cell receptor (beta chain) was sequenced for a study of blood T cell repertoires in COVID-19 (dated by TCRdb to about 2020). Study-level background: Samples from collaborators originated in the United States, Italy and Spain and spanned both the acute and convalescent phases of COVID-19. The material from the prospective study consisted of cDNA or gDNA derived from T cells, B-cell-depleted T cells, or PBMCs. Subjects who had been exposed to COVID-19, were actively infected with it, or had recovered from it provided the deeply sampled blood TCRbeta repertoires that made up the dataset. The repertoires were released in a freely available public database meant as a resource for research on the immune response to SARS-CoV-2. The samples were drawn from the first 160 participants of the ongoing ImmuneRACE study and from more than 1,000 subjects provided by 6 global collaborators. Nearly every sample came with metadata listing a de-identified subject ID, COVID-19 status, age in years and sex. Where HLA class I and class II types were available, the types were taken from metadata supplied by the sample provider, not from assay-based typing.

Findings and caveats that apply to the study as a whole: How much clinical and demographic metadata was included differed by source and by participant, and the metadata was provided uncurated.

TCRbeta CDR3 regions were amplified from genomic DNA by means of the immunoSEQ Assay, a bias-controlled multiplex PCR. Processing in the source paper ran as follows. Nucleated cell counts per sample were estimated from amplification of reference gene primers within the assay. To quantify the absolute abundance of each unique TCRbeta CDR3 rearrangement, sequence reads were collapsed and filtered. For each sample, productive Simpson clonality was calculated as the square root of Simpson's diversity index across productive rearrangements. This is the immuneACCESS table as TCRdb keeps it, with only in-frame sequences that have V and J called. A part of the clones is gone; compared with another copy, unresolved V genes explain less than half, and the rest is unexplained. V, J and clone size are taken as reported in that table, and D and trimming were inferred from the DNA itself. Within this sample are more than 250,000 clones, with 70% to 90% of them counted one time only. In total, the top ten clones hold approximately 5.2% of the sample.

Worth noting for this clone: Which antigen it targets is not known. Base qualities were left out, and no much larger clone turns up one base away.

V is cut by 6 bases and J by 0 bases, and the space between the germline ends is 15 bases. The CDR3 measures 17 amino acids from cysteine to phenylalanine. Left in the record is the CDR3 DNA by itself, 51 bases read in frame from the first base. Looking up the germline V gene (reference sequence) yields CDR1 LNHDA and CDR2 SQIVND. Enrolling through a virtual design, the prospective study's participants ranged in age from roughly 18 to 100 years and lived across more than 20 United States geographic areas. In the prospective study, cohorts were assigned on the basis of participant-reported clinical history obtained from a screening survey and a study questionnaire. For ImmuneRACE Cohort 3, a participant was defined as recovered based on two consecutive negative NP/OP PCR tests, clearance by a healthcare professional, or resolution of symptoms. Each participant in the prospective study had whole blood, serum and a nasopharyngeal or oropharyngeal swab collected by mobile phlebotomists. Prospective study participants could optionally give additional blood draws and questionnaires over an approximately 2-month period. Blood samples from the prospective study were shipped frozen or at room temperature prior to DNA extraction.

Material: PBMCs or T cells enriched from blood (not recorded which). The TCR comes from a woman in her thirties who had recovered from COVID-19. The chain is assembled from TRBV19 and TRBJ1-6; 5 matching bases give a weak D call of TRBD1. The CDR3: CASRADRLSSYNSPLHF. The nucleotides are TGTGCCAGTAGGGCCGACAGACTGAGCTCCTATAATTCACCCCTCCACTTT.